Listed here are 18 T cell receptor beta chains from one sample, sequenced in a study of post-analysis software for immune sequencing data. Findings and limits, study-wide: Comparison of patients with controls showed 4 to 6 TRBV segments more frequent in patients, TRBV5-6, TRBV5-1 and TRBV20-1 among them.

Every TCR beta cDNA library bore unique molecular identifiers. TCRdb reprocessed the PCR reads with MiXCR, giving one entry per CDR3 protein. The sample records 800,000 to 950,000 distinct CDR3 sequences, about 50% being singletons. These receptors' antigens are unknown. The specimen sequenced was blood. The receptor source for this set is a girl aged 5-17 years with multiple sclerosis.

This clonotype was observed a handful of times. The gene calls are TRBV5-6 and TRBJ1-4; D is undetermined. Between the trimmed V and J ends, which lost 3 bases and 8 bases, there was a span of 17 bases. The CDR3 contains 15 residues. Germline lookup yields CDR1 SGHDT and CDR2 YYEEEE. CDR3 amino acids: CASSSAGSNGEKLFF. The CDR3 DNA reads TGTGCCAGCAGCTCGGCCGGATCCAATGGGGAAAAACTGTTTTTT.

This clonotype was recorded a few times. The chain has TRBV6-5 and TRBJ2-5, with D possibly being TRBD2 (7 bases). Trimming left V 5 bases short and J 5 bases short, with 18 bases between. The CDR3 totals 15 residues. The germline CDR1 and CDR2 sequences are MNHEY and SVGAGI. CDR3 coding DNA: TGTGCCAGCAGTATAACGGGGGGCCCGGGGGAGACCCAGTACTTC. This codes for CASSITGGPGETQYF.

There are a few counts of this clonotype. This chain links TRBV7-9 with TRBJ1-1; D is ambiguous. The V end was cut by 8 bases, the J end by 3 bases, with 4 bases between. The V gene's germline CDR1 is SEHNR and CDR2 FQNEAQ (reference sequence). CDR3 length: 10 amino acids. CDR3 in DNA: TGTGCCAGCGCGGACACTGAAGCTTTCTTT. As protein: CASADTEAFF.

The chain combines TRBV29-1 with TRBJ2-3, with a tentative D call TRBD2 (6 bases). This CDR3 spans 14 amino acids. In germline, CDR1 is SQVTM, CDR2 ANQGSEA. With 1 base removed from V and 0 bases from J, the gap between germline ends came to 8 bases. CDR3 DNA: TGCAGCGTTGAAGGCGGGACTAGCACAGATACGCAGTATTTT. Its protein is CSVEGGTSTDTQYF.

The rearrangement joins TRBV29-1 to TRBJ2-3; weak D call: TRBD1 (6 bases). The CDR3 is 13 amino acids. The germline V and J ends were trimmed by 7 bases and 2 bases, with 13 bases remaining between them. Looked up from germline, CDR1 is SQVTM and CDR2 is ANQGSEA. The CDR3 protein is CSAARGNTDTQYF. CDR3 in DNA: TGCAGCGCCGCCAGGGGAAACACAGATACGCAGTATTTT.

The rearrangement uses TRBV4-1 and TRBJ2-4, with D possibly called TRBD1 or TRBD2 (5 bases each). The assigned J gene may be wrong: the sequence end matches TRBJ2-7 better. This CDR3 is built from 15 residues. Germline V CDR1 and CDR2: MGHRA, YSYEKL. The CDR3 is CASSRPGRGPYEQYF. The CDR3 bases are TGCGCCAGCAGCCGACCGGGACGGGGACCCTACGAGCAGTACTTC.

The chain carries TRBV6-6 and TRBJ2-5; either TRBD1 or TRBD2 may fit D (5 bases each). The V end lost 7 bases, the J end lost 4 bases, and 13 bases lay between the germline ends. CDR1 is MNHNY, CDR2 SVGAGI, per germline (reference sequence). CDR3 length: 13 residues. The CDR3 bases are TGTGCCAGCAACCAGGCAGGGAGAGAGACCCAGTACTTC. Amino acid sequence: CASNQAGRETQYF.

This clonotype appeared once. The chain combines TRBV20-1 with TRBJ1-4; D gene uncertain. The V and J ends lost 6 bases and 8 bases respectively, with 13 bases between them. This CDR3 contains 12 residues. CDR1 is DFQATT and CDR2 is SNEGSKA in the germline V gene (reference sequence). The CDR3 sequence is CSALGPGEKLFF. The CDR3 DNA follows: TGCAGTGCCCTTGGACCTGGGGAAAAACTGTTTTTT.

The chain joins TRBV12-3 or TRBV12-4 to TRBJ2-7, with a weak D call TRBD2 (6 bases). V gave up 0 bases and J gave up 2 bases, with 17 bases separating them. CDR3 length: 17 amino acids. CDR3 sequence (DNA): TGTGCCAGCAGTTTAGCAATTGGGGGGAGCTGGGCCTACGAGCAGTACTTC. Translated, it gives CASSLAIGGSWAYEQYF.

The table lists this clonotype with a few counts. The chain recombines TRBV7-9 with TRBJ2-5, with 7 bases matching TRBD1. CDR1 is SEHNR, CDR2 FQNEAQ, per germline (reference sequence). This CDR3 is 16 amino acids long. V shed 5 bases, J shed 0 bases, and the junction held 9 bases outside the gene matches. CDR3 protein: CASSPGQSWYQETQYF. The CDR3, as DNA: TGTGCCAGCAGCCCGGGACAGTCCTGGTACCAAGAGACCCAGTACTTC.

J is TRBJ1-6 and V is TRBV12-3 or TRBV12-4; D unclear. V was clipped by 2 bases and J by 7 bases, with 9 bases between them. This CDR3 contains 14 residues. CDR3 coding DNA: TGTGCCAGCAGTTTAAGGCAGATAAATTCACCCCTCCACTTT. As protein: CASSLRQINSPLHF.

CDR3 bases: TGTGCCACCGGACCTAGGCTGGATGAGCAGTTCTTC. It is translated as CATGPRLDEQFF. The chain combines TRBV10-3 with TRBJ2-1; D gene uncertain. This CDR3 contains 12 residues. Germline assignment: CDR1 ENHRY and CDR2 SYGVKD. V was shortened by 10 bases and J by 8 bases, with 15 bases between the two germline ends.

This clonotype was counted only a few times. V gene TRBV7-8 combines with J gene TRBJ2-2; unclear D gene. Between the trimmed V and J ends, which lost 5 bases and 1 base, there was a span of 14 bases. Germline CDR1 is SGHVS and CDR2 is FQNEAQ. This CDR3 region has 16 residues. CDR3 bases: TGTGCCAGCAGCCTCCTGAGTTGGGGGAACACCGGGGAGCTGTTTTTT. The encoded protein is CASSLLSWGNTGELFF.

V and J are TRBV10-2 and TRBJ2-7; 7 nucleotides agree with TRBD2. Germline V gene data show CDR1 as WSHSY and CDR2 as SAAADI. The CDR3 has 16 residues. Unmatched junction bases numbered 15, after V lost 6 bases and J lost 4 bases. Here the CDR3 reads CASRGTTTSRGYEQYF. CDR3 nucleotides: TGCGCCAGCAGGGGGACTACGACCAGCCGGGGTTACGAGCAGTACTTC.

The rearrangement uses TRBV27 and TRBJ2-1; no clear D gene. From germline, CDR1 is MNHEY and CDR2 SMNVEV (reference sequence). CDR3 size: 14 residues. The germline V and J ends were trimmed by 4 bases and 8 bases, with 15 bases remaining between them. The CDR3 DNA sequence: TGTGCCAGCAGTTCCGACCGATACAGCGATGAGCAGTTCTTC. Its protein is CASSSDRYSDEQFF.

This sequence joins TRBV27 and TRBJ1-2; 7 bases line up with TRBD1. Trimming cost V 5 bases and J 2 bases; bases outside gene matches: 8. The CDR3 covers 15 residues. Germline CDR1 and CDR2: MNHEY and SMNVEV (reference sequence). The CDR3 sequence is CASSPLTGTNYGYTF. The CDR3 nucleotides are TGTGCCAGCAGTCCCCTGACAGGGACGAACTATGGCTACACCTTC.

V is TRBV3-1 and J is TRBJ2-5; D not resolved. CDR3 length equals 15 residues. From germline, CDR1 is LGHDT and CDR2 YNNKEL (reference sequence). The germline V and J ends were trimmed by 4 bases and 1 base, with 13 bases remaining between them. The chain's CDR3 is CASSRTSRLQETQYF. CDR3 coding DNA: TGTGCCAGCAGCCGAACCAGTCGGCTCCAAGAGACCCAGTACTTC.

The chain carries TRBV6-2 or TRBV6-3 and TRBJ2-4, with a possible D match to TRBD1 (5 bases). The germline gives CDR1 MNHEY, CDR2 SVGEGT. CDR3 size: 14 residues. V was shortened by 6 bases and J by 0 bases, with 9 bases between the two germline ends. The CDR3 here is CASRETVAKNIQYF. For the CDR3, the DNA is TGTGCCAGCAGAGAGACAGTAGCCAAAAACATTCAGTACTTC.